The rows below give T cell receptor beta chains drawn from one sample of a study of CD8 T cells in Susac syndrome. MiXCR, applied by TCRdb to the immunoSEQ multiplex PCR reads, yields one record per CDR3 protein. Here the sample spans some 130,000 distinct CDR3 sequences, more than 85% being singletons. The material sequenced was CD8+ T cells from PBMCs. Receptors originate from a human donor with Susac syndrome. The CDR3 runs from the conserved cysteine through the conserved F or W. The order of the fields is clone size, D gene, J gene, V gene, CDR3 protein, CDR3 DNA. D genes are given only for firm matches. Some rows have no size entry. The others give once, few or many, or a class for an expanded clone.

clone size: NA
D gene: TRBD1
J gene: TRBJ2-1
V gene: TRBV10-3
CDR3 protein: CAISGWDRAILYEQFF
CDR3 DNA: TGTGCCATCAGTGGTTGGGACAGGGCGATCTTGTATGAGCAGTTCTTC

clone size: NA
D gene: NA
J gene: TRBJ2-5
V gene: TRBV9
CDR3 protein: CASSVGLGETQYF
CDR3 DNA: TGTGCCAGCAGCGTAGGCTTAGGCGAGACCCAGTACTTC

clone size: once
D gene: TRBD1
J gene: TRBJ1-5
V gene: TRBV30
CDR3 protein: CAWGTGGSQPQHF
CDR3 DNA: TGTGCCTGGGGGACAGGGGGCAGTCAGCCCCAGCATTTT

clone size: once
D gene: NA
J gene: TRBJ1-5
V gene: TRBV5-4
CDR3 protein: CASSLAGMGNQPQHF
CDR3 DNA: TGTGCCAGCAGCTTGGCGGGTATGGGCAATCAGCCCCAGCATTTT

clone size: NA
D gene: NA
J gene: TRBJ2-1
V gene: TRBV25-1
CDR3 protein: CASLQGPNEQFF
CDR3 DNA: TGTGCCAGTCTGCAGGGCCCGAATGAGCAGTTCTTC

clone size: NA
D gene: TRBD2
J gene: TRBJ2-5
V gene: TRBV7-3
CDR3 protein: CASSLIAGGPRETQYF
CDR3 DNA: TGTGCCAGCAGCTTAATAGCGGGAGGGCCTCGGGAGACCCAGTACTTC

clone size: NA
D gene: NA
J gene: TRBJ2-1
V gene: TRBV12-3/TRBV12-4
CDR3 protein: CATRVGTYNEQFF
CDR3 DNA: TGTGCCACCCGGGTCGGGACCTACAATGAGCAGTTCTTC

clone size: NA
D gene: NA
J gene: TRBJ2-7
V gene: TRBV27
CDR3 protein: CASASEIYEQYF
CDR3 DNA: TGTGCCAGTGCTAGCGAGATCTACGAGCAGTACTTC

clone size: NA
D gene: TRBD2
J gene: TRBJ2-1
V gene: TRBV18
CDR3 protein: CAFSPPSGLAENEQFF
CDR3 DNA: TGTGCCTTCTCACCACCGTCGGGCCTAGCGGAAAATGAGCAGTTCTTC

clone size: NA
D gene: NA
J gene: TRBJ2-3
V gene: TRBV4-1
CDR3 protein: CASASGDSVGRTDTQYF
CDR3 DNA: TGCGCCAGCGCAAGCGGGGACAGTGTTGGTAGGACAGATACGCAGTATTTT

clone size: NA
D gene: NA
J gene: TRBJ2-7
V gene: TRBV7-9
CDR3 protein: CASWGGGAYEQYF
CDR3 DNA: TGTGCCAGCTGGGGAGGGGGGGCCTACGAGCAGTACTTC

clone size: once
D gene: NA
J gene: TRBJ2-7
V gene: TRBV1
CDR3 protein: CTSSQTGSYEQYF
CDR3 DNA: TGCACCAGCAGCCAAACAGGATCCTACGAGCAGTACTTC

clone size: NA
D gene: TRBD1
J gene: TRBJ2-3
V gene: TRBV25-1
CDR3 protein: CASSEWGTASTDTQYF
CDR3 DNA: TGTGCCAGCAGTGAATGGGGGACAGCTAGCACAGATACGCAGTATTTT

clone size: NA
D gene: NA
J gene: TRBJ2-2
V gene: TRBV4-1
CDR3 protein: CASSQADHLSGTGELFF
CDR3 DNA: TGCGCCAGCAGCCAAGCAGACCATTTGAGCGGCACCGGGGAGCTGTTTTTT

clone size: NA
D gene: TRBD1
J gene: TRBJ1-1
V gene: TRBV5-6
CDR3 protein: CASSFGGQGAVAEAFF
CDR3 DNA: TGTGCCAGCAGCTTTGGGGGACAGGGGGCGGTAGCTGAAGCTTTCTTT

clone size: NA
D gene: NA
J gene: TRBJ1-2
V gene: TRBV29-1
CDR3 protein: CSVEPTNYGYTF
CDR3 DNA: TGCAGCGTTGAGCCGACGAACTATGGCTACACCTTC

clone size: NA
D gene: TRBD2
J gene: TRBJ2-1
V gene: TRBV20-1
CDR3 protein: CSARMGREASYNEQFF
CDR3 DNA: TGCAGTGCTAGAATGGGTCGGGAGGCCTCCTACAATGAGCAGTTCTTC